This T cell receptor beta chain was captured in a study of blood T cell repertoires in COVID-19 (TCRdb year 2020). In the study overall: The collaborator samples originated in the United States, Italy and Spain and spanned the acute and convalescent phases of COVID-19. Sample metadata almost always included a de-identified subject ID, COVID-19 status, age in years and sex. The material from the prospective study consisted of cDNA or gDNA derived from T cells, B-cell-depleted T cells, or PBMCs. Samples were obtained from the ongoing ImmuneRACE study (first 160 participants) and from 1,254 subjects provided by 6 global collaborators. The repertoires were made available in a free public database intended to serve as a resource for research on the immune response to SARS-CoV-2. HLA class I and class II types, where available, came from metadata supplied by the sample provider rather than from assay-based typing. The dataset comprised deeply sampled blood TCRbeta repertoires from subjects exposed to, actively infected with, or recovered from COVID-19. Points the paper makes about the study in general: The amount of clinical and demographic metadata varied by source and participant and was provided uncurated.

The immunoSEQ Assay, a bias-controlled multiplex PCR, was used to amplify TCRbeta CDR3 regions from genomic DNA. Under the source paper's analysis protocol: The number of nucleated cells in each sample was estimated by amplification of reference gene primers within the assay. To quantify the absolute abundance of each unique TCRbeta CDR3 rearrangement, sequence reads were collapsed and filtered. Productive Simpson clonality was computed per sample as the square root of Simpson's diversity index over productive rearrangements. Drawn from immuneACCESS, this table holds only the in-frame rearrangements with V and J called that TCRdb kept. Clones are partly lost; checked studies trace under half to an unresolved V gene and leave the rest unexplained. V and J calls and clone size are as listed in that table; D and trimming were resolved from the DNA. This sample holds more than 100,000 clones; roughly 83% were observed only once. The ten top clones hold around 3.9% of the sample.

Each collaborating institution followed its own protocols to collect whole blood in K2EDTA tubes. Collaborator samples were shipped for TCRbeta analysis as frozen whole blood, isolated PBMCs, or DNA extracted from either sample type. The CDR3 numbers 17 residues from cysteine through phenylalanine. CDR3 DNA is the only sequence kept; it has 51 bases, read in frame from the first base. The germline V gene encodes CDR1 SGDLS and CDR2 YYNGEE. V and J are truncated by 0 bases and 0 bases respectively, leaving an intervening sequence of 13 bases. As for this clone: The antigen it binds to is not known. Base qualities are not at hand, and no much larger clone is one base apart.

This receptor was identified in a woman of 80 years or more with acute or convalescent COVID-19. The rearrangement combines TRBV9 with TRBJ1-3; TRBD1 could be the D gene, as 5 bases match. Specimen: peripheral blood. The DNA is TGTGCCAGCAGCGTAGACCTCCTGGGACTCTCTGGAAACACCATATATTTT. It translates to CASSVDLLGLSGNTIYF.